A single sample gave rise to the 9 T cell receptor beta chains below, sequenced in a study of cytomegalovirus exposure and HLA in healthy donors. Primers included in the PCR were 60 Vbeta and 13 Jbeta primers. Libraries were prepared by immunoSEQ multiplex PCR; TCRdb keeps only in-frame clonotypes and omits some of them. This table has about 62,000 clones, roughly 86% appearing once. Sequencing was performed on PBMCs. These receptors were obtained from a man between 18 and 35 years old in good health and CMV-seronegative.

The chain uses TRBV4-1 and TRBJ1-1, with D perhaps matching TRBD1 (6 bases). CDR3 length equals 14 residues. Trimming shortened V by 4 bases and J by 1 base, and 10 bases separated the two germline ends. Germline CDR1 and CDR2: MGHRA and YSYEKL. The CDR3 loop reads CASSRPGQNTEAFF. The CDR3 DNA is TGCGCCAGCAGCCGGCCGGGACAGAACACTGAAGCTTTCTTT.

This clone has just one count. This chain joins TRBV11-2 and TRBJ1-5; TRBD1 agrees at 7 bases. CDR3 length equals 13 residues. V was clipped by 5 bases and J by 7 bases; unmatched bases: 5. The germline gives CDR1 SGHAT, CDR2 FQNNGV. The CDR3 DNA follows: TGTGCCAGCAGCCAGGGGGGTAACCAGCCCCAGCATTTT. Its translation: CASSQGGNQPQHF.

V gene TRBV13 combines with J gene TRBJ1-5; D is unclear. Trimming removed 0 bases at V and 2 bases at J, with 5 bases between. Germline V lookup: CDR1 PRHDT, CDR2 FYEKMQ (reference sequence). The CDR3 is 14 residues long. The CDR3 loop is CASSLGAGNQPQHF. For the CDR3, the DNA is TGTGCCAGCAGCTTAGGGGCAGGCAATCAGCCCCAGCATTTT.

The sample holds one count of this clone. This chain joins TRBV29-1 and TRBJ1-2; weak D call: TRBD1 (6 bases). Trimming stripped 3 bases from V and 6 bases from J, with 14 bases between. This CDR3 has 13 amino acids. CDR1 is SQVTM, CDR2 ANQGSEA, per germline. CDR3 nucleotides: TGCAGCGTTGACTCGGGGGGCGCAGATGGCTACACCTTC. Its protein product is CSVDSGGADGYTF.

Concerning this clone itself: One junction end does not reproduce the germline sequence, and a read error may be involved. This chain connects TRBV7-7 to TRBJ2-5; TRBD1 might be the D (6 bases). CDR1 and CDR2 (germline): SSHAT, FNYEAQ (reference sequence). This CDR3 region has 13 residues. The CDR3: CASSPSRGETQYF. Here the CDR3 DNA reads TGTGCTAGCAGTCCAAGTAGGGGGGAGACCCAGTACTTC.

The chain is built from TRBV7-9 and TRBJ1-4, with TRBD1 matching 7 bases. The CDR3 spans 13 residues. The V gene end was trimmed by 6 bases and the J gene end by 6 bases; junction bases not matched to a gene: 4. Germline V gives CDR1 SEHNR, CDR2 FQNEAQ (reference sequence). DNA for the CDR3: TGTGCCAGCAGACGAGGACAGGATGAAAAACTGTTTTTT. Translation: CASRRGQDEKLFF. Drawing the rest from reference TRBV7-9 and TRBJ1-4, the complete variable domain is DTGVSQNPRHKITKRGQNVTFRCDPISEHNRLYWYRQTLGQGPEFLTYFQNEAQLEKSRLLSDRFSAERPKGSFSTLEIQRTEQGDSAMYLCASRRGQDEKLFFGSGTQLSVL.

This clone showed up just a few times. The rearrangement joins TRBV6-5 to TRBJ1-4; TRBD1 is a possible D gene (5 bases). The CDR3 consists of 13 residues. Trimming stripped 6 bases from V and 7 bases from J, with 12 bases between. Germline V gene lookup returns CDR1 MNHEY and CDR2 SVGAGI. The CDR3 region is CASRAEGPEKLFF. DNA of the CDR3: TGTGCCAGCAGGGCGGAGGGACCTGAAAAACTGTTTTTT.

The chain joins TRBV7-2 to TRBJ2-1; the D gene is possibly TRBD2 (5 bases). The ends were cut back, 6 bases at V and 7 bases at J, with 19 bases in the middle. Germline loops: CDR1 SGHTA, CDR2 FQGNSA. The CDR3 has 15 amino acids. This chain's CDR3 is CASRPDRDWGNEQFF. CDR3 DNA: TGTGCCAGCAGGCCAGACCGGGATTGGGGAAATGAGCAGTTCTTC. The variable domain in full, completed from reference TRBV7-2 and TRBJ2-1, reads GAGVSQSPSNKVTEKGKDVELRCDPISGHTALYWYRQSLGQGLEFLIYFQGNSAPDKSGLPSDRFSAERTGGSVSTLTIQRTQQEDSAVYLCASRPDRDWGNEQFFGPGTRLTVL.

This clone was seen a handful of times. The chain has TRBV6-5 and TRBJ2-3; D not resolved. V lost 10 bases and J lost 3, with 11 bases in between. The CDR3 spans 12 residues. CDR1 MNHEY and CDR2 SVGAGI come from the germline V gene. CDR3 DNA: TGTGCCACAATGGCAGTAACAGATACGCAGTATTTT. This encodes CATMAVTDTQYF.